This T cell receptor beta chain derives from a study of blood T cells in healthy people across ages. Points from the study as a whole: Observed TCR beta diversity per million T cells went down as age went up. This fall followed a roughly linear course with age.

Isolated PBMCs totaled at least 7 million in each sample. This CDR3 has 12 residues. The germline CDR1 and CDR2 sequences are MNHNS and SASEGT. PCR was performed a second time for about 7 to 11 cycles using a sample-barcoded 5' primer and a J-beta primer mix. Every molecule of cDNA carried a tag from a template-switch adaptor with 12 random nucleotides. TCRdb redid the calling of the 5' RACE reads with MiXCR, one entry per CDR3 protein. The sample comprises about 760,000 distinct CDR3 sequences, around three fifths of which are singletons, and about a quarter rests with the top ten. In this sample, this clonotype turned up a few times. Its antigen is not known.

This rearrangement joins TRBV6-1 to TRBJ2-1; D remains ambiguous. The end of the DNA fits TRBJ2-7 better, so the J call may be wrong. Material for sequencing was blood. This clonotype was obtained from a man aged 35 to 55 in good health. The CDR3 bases are TGTGCCAGCAGTGCTACCTACAATGAGCAGTACTTC. Amino acids: CASSATYNEQYF.